This T cell receptor (beta chain) was sequenced for a study of PD-L1 blockade in urothelial cancer. Background on the study: Researchers looked at the blood 3 weeks (second dose) and 6 weeks after treatment began.

TCRdb's copy holds only in-frame clones and misses some; the assay was immunoSEQ multiplex PCR. The sample includes 44,000 or so clones, roughly 88% of them seen just once. The germline V gene encodes CDR1 LNHDA and CDR2 SQIVND (reference sequence). V shed 3 bases and J shed 3 bases, with 11 bases lying between them. The CDR3 contains 15 residues. The source of this sequence is an elderly man with urothelial cancer. Sequenced material: PBMCs, taken around atezolizumab (anti-PD-L1) treatment. This chain joins TRBV19 and TRBJ1-4; D unresolved. CDR3: CASSIGYGSNEKLFF. CDR3 nucleotide sequence: TGTGCCAGTAGTATCGGTTACGGTTCTAATGAAAAACTGTTTTTT. Full variable domain (outside the CDR3, taken from reference TRBV19 and TRBJ1-4): DGGITQSPKYLFRKEGQNVTLSCEQNLNHDAMYWYRQDPGQGLRLIYYSQIVNDFQKGDIAEGYSVSREKKESFPLTVTSAQKNPTAFYLCASSIGYGSNEKLFFGSGTQLSVL.